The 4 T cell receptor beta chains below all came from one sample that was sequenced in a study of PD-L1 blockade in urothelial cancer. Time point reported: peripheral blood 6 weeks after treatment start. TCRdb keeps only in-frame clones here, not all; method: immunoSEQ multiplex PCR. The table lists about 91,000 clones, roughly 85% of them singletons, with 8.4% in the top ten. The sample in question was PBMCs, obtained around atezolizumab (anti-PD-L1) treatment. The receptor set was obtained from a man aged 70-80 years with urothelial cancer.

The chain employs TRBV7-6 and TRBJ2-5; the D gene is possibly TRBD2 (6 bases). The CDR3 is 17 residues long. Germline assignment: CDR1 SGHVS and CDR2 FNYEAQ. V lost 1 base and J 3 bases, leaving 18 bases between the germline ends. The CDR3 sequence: CASSLGGRPGRKETQYF. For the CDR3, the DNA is TGTGCCAGCAGCTTAGGGGGGAGGCCAGGTCGAAAAGAGACCCAGTACTTC.

The CDR3 DNA reads as TGTGCCAGCAGTTATAGCAGAGACTACGAGCAGTACTTC. Its translation: CASSYSRDYEQYF. This chain uses TRBV6-5 with TRBJ2-7, with D uncertain. Germline CDR1 is MNHEY and CDR2 is SVGAGI. CDR3 size: 13 residues. Trimming removed 3 bases at V and 3 bases at J, with 9 bases between.

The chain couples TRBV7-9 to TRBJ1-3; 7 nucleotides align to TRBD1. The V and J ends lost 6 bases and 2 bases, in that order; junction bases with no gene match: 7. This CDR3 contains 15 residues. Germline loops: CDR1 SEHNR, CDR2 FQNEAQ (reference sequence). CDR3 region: CASRPDRVTGNTIYF. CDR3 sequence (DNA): TGTGCCAGCAGGCCTGACAGGGTCACTGGAAACACCATATATTTT.

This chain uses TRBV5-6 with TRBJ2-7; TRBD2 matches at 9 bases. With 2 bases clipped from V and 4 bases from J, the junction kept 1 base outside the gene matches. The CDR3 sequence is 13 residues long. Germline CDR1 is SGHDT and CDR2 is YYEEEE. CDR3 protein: CASSFSGGYEQYF. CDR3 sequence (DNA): TGTGCCAGCAGCTTTAGCGGGGGTTACGAGCAGTACTTC.